This TCR beta chain was sequenced in a study of blood T cells in healthy people across ages. Trimming shortened V by 7 bases and J by 3 bases, and 13 bases separated the two germline ends. This CDR3 has 13 amino acids. CDR1 is MDHEN, CDR2 SYDVKM, per germline. Drawn from each donor were 8.5 to 10 milliliters of peripheral blood. With regard to this clonotype: Antigen unknown.

Regarding the study as a whole: One million T cells yielded diversity estimates that were considered underestimates. In older individuals, TCR beta diversity per million T cells was lower, falling roughly linearly with age.

A J-beta primer mix and a sample-barcoded 5' primer were used in a second PCR of about 7 to 12 cycles. TCRdb re-derived calls from the 5' RACE reads in MiXCR, one entry per CDR3 protein. The table has approximately 880,000 distinct CDR3 sequences, roughly 52% seen once. V is TRBV28 and J is TRBJ2-7; possible D gene TRBD2, 7 bases. This receptor was taken from a man aged 25-40 years in good health. The sequenced sample was blood. The CDR3 DNA reads TGTGCCAGCACCCTAGGGGGGGGCTACGAGCAGTACTTC. Residues: CASTLGGGYEQYF.